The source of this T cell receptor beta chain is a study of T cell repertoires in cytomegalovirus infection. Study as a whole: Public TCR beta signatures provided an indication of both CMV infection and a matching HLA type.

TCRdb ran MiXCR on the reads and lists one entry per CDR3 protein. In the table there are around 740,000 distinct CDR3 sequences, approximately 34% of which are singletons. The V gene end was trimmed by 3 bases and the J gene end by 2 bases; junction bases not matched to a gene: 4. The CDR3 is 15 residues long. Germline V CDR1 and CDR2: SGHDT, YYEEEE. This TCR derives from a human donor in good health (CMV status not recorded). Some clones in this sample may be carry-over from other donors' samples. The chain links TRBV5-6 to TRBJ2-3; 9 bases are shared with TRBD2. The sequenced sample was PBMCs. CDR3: CASSWASGITDTQYF. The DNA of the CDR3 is TGTGCCAGCAGCTGGGCTAGCGGGATCACAGATACGCAGTATTTT.